The present entry profiles one T cell receptor (beta chain) with its context. Its antigen remains unidentified. The data are from a study of blood T cells in healthy people across ages. Overall study results and limits: Those diversity estimates obtained from one million T cells were thought to be underestimates. Observed TCR beta diversity showed a strong correlation with the percentage of naive T cells as measured by flow cytometry.

Germline CDR1 reads SGHTA; CDR2 reads FQGNSA. Trimming took 2 bases from V and 5 from J; bases not matched to a gene: 10. The CDR3 runs 18 residues. The second PCR ran roughly 6 to 11 cycles with a sample-barcoded 5' primer and J-beta primers. Carrying 12 random nucleotides, a template-switch adaptor labeled each individual cDNA molecule. TCRdb used MiXCR to reprocess the 5' RACE reads, holding one entry per CDR3 protein. The table shows around 800,000 distinct CDR3 sequences, with under 55% occurring only once. The sequencing sample was made of blood. The sequence was collected from a man in his 60s in good health. The chain employs TRBV7-2 and TRBJ2-1; 12 bases agree with TRBD1. In DNA form, the CDR3 reads TGTGCCAGCAGCTTAAGGGGGACAGGGGGCTTCCGAGACAATGAGCAGTTCTTC. Translation gives CASSLRGTGGFRDNEQFF.